The present entry profiles one TCR beta chain with its context. A few counts support this clone. Its antigen target is currently unknown. The record has no base qualities; no much larger clone is one base away. Library generation was performed with the immunoSEQ multiplex PCR assay. TCRdb obtained this table from immuneACCESS and retained in-frame rearrangements with V and J assigned. These tables miss some clones; where compared with another copy, unresolved V genes account for less than half of the shortfall, and the remainder is unexplained. The sample contains under 120,000 clones, about 89% of them found a single time. 3.5% of the sample is taken by the ten largest. This specimen belongs to a study of T cell changes during pregnancy in multiple sclerosis (dated by TCRdb to about 2019). Regarding the research as a whole: The study looked at changes in the T cell repertoire across pregnancy in women with multiple sclerosis.

This clonotype was obtained from a female donor with multiple sclerosis, enrolled in a pregnancy study. The starting material was peripheral blood, obtained after pregnancy.

The DNA sequence is as follows: TGCAGCGCTGTGAGCACTGAAGCTTTCTTT. Translated, this is CSAVSTEAFF. The rearrangement combines TRBV29-1 with TRBJ1-1; no D gene call is confident. CDR1 and CDR2 are read off the germline V gene as SQVTM and ANQGSEA. Deletion took 7 bases off V and 4 bases off J, with a span of 7 bases between the germline ends. The CDR3 goes from the cysteine to the phenylalanine over 10 residues. The read is trimmed to its CDR3 DNA, 30 bases read in frame from base 1. The variable domain in full, with residues beyond the CDR3 obtained from the reference TRBV29-1 and TRBJ1-1 genes, is SAVISQKPSRDICQRGTSLTIQCQVDSQVTMMFWYRQQPGQSLTLIATANQGSEATYESGFVIDKFPISRPNLTFSTLTVSNMSPEDSSIYLCSAVSTEAFFGQGTRLTVV.